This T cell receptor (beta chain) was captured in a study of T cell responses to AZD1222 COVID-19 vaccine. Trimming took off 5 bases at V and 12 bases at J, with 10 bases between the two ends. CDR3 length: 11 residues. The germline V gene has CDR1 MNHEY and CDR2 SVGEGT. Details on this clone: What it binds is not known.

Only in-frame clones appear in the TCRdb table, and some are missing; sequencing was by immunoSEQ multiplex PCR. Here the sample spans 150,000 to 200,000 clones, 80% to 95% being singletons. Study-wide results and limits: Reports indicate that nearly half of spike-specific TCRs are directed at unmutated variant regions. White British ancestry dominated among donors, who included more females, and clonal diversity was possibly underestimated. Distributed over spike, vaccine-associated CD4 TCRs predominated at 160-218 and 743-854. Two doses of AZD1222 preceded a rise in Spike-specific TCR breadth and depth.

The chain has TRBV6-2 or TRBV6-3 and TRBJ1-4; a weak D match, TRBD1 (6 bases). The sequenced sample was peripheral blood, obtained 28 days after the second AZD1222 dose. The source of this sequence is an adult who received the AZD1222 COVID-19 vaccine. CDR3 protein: CASSQGRQLFF. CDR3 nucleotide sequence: TGTGCCAGCAGTCAGGGGCGGCAACTGTTTTTT.